The 14 T cell receptor beta chains in this list originate from one sample, sequenced in a study of shared clonotypes between healthy human individuals. The repertoire was sequenced with immunoSEQ multiplex PCR; TCRdb's copy has only in-frame clones and lacks some. The sample carries around 2,000,000 clones, around 96% recorded once. Naive CD8 cells comprised CD45RO-negative, CCR7-positively selected cells, excluding terminally differentiated effector memory CD45RA+ cells. Sequencing used naive CD8+ T cells sorted from blood. The receptors stem from a man younger than 35 in good health.

The chain carries TRBV29-1 and TRBJ1-1, with TRBD1 matching 11 bases. Trimming at V came to 1 base and at J to 6 bases, leaving 4 bases not matched to a gene. This CDR3 comprises 14 residues. Germline lookup yields CDR1 SQVTM and CDR2 ANQGSEA. The chain's CDR3 is CSVEAGTGGPEAFF. For the CDR3, the DNA is TGCAGCGTTGAAGCCGGGACAGGGGGGCCTGAAGCTTTCTTT. The whole variable domain, filled in from reference TRBV29-1 and TRBJ1-1, reads SAVISQKPSRDICQRGTSLTIQCQVDSQVTMMFWYRQQPGQSLTLIATANQGSEATYESGFVIDKFPISRPNLTFSTLTVSNMSPEDSSIYLCSVEAGTGGPEAFFGQGTRLTVV.

The rearrangement uses TRBV4-3 and TRBJ2-5; D is possibly TRBD2 (6 bases). This CDR3 region has 13 residues. Deletions cut 1 base from V and 5 bases from J, with 8 bases between. CDR1 and CDR2 from the germline V gene are LGHNA and YSLEER. CDR3 protein: CASSQAGDETQYF. Written as DNA, the CDR3 is TGCGCCAGCAGCCAAGCGGGGGACGAGACCCAGTACTTC.

The chain recombines TRBV27 with TRBJ1-5; D unresolved. Trimming stripped 6 bases from V and 4 bases from J, with 16 bases between. The V gene's germline CDR1 is MNHEY and CDR2 SMNVEV (reference sequence). The CDR3 totals 15 residues. The DNA for the CDR3 is TGTGCCAGCAGCCAGAGTCCCGGGTGGAATCAGCCCCAGCATTTT. Amino acids: CASSQSPGWNQPQHF.

The chain carries TRBV7-9 and TRBJ1-1; D gene unclear. CDR1 is SEHNR, CDR2 FQNEAQ, per germline (reference sequence). V was cut by 8 bases and J by 0 bases, with 16 bases left in between. The CDR3 runs to 15 residues. CDR3 coding DNA: TGTGCCAGCCCTAGCCGGGCCGATATGAACACTGAAGCTTTCTTT. Protein sequence: CASPSRADMNTEAFF.

A word on this clone: Other DNA sequences from this sample encode an identical CDR3 as well. The chain employs TRBV27 and TRBJ2-7; D may be TRBD1 (8 bases). With 3 bases removed from V and 3 bases from J, the gap between germline ends came to 12 bases. The germline V gene encodes CDR1 MNHEY and CDR2 SMNVEV (reference sequence). This CDR3 is built from 14 residues. The CDR3: CASSLTGEGYEQYF. The CDR3 DNA follows: TGTGCCAGCAGTTTGACAGGGGAGGGCTACGAGCAGTACTTC.

The V call is TRBV9, the J call TRBJ2-3, with D perhaps assigned TRBD1 or TRBD2 (5 bases each). The V and J ends lost 0 bases and 5 bases respectively, with 13 bases between them. Germline V lookup: CDR1 SGDLS, CDR2 YYNGEE. CDR3 length: 15 amino acids. The CDR3 coding sequence is TGTGCCAGCAGCGTAGGGGGGAGTCTGTTAGATACGCAGTATTTT. This sequence encodes CASSVGGSLLDTQYF. The full variable domain, in which reference TRBV9 and TRBJ2-3 provide the parts outside the CDR3, is DSGVTQTPKHLITATGQRVTLRCSPRSGDLSVYWYQQSLDQGLQFLIQYYNGEERAKGNILERFSAQQFPDLHSELNLSSLELGDSALYFCASSVGGSLLDTQYFGPGTRLTVL.

The chain joins TRBV5-4 to TRBJ1-2; D not resolved. V shed 2 bases and J shed 4 bases, with 9 bases lying between them. The CDR3 loop spans 13 amino acids. In germline, CDR1 is SGHNT, CDR2 YYREEE (reference sequence). As DNA, the CDR3 is TGTGCCAGCAGCTTTGTACCACTCTATGGCTACACCTTC. Translated: CASSFVPLYGYTF.

This rearrangement joins TRBV28 to TRBJ2-7, with D unclear. In germline, CDR1 is MDHEN, CDR2 SYDVKM. The germline V and J ends were trimmed by 3 bases and 2 bases, with 14 bases remaining between them. The CDR3 is 15 residues long. As DNA, the CDR3 is TGTGCCAGCAGTTTTGAGGCAGGCAGCACCTACGAGCAGTACTTC. Translated: CASSFEAGSTYEQYF.

The gene calls are TRBV5-4 and TRBJ2-6; D not resolved. Germline assignment: CDR1 SGHNT and CDR2 YYREEE (reference sequence). Deletions cut 4 bases from V and 0 bases from J, with 8 bases between. This CDR3 comprises 15 residues. CDR3 in amino acids: CASSPDTSGANVLTF. Written as DNA, the CDR3 is TGTGCCAGCAGCCCCGACACCTCTGGGGCCAACGTCCTGACTTTC. Filled out from reference TRBV5-4 and TRBJ2-6, the complete variable domain reads ETGVTQSPTHLIKTRGQQVTLRCSSQSGHNTVSWYQQALGQGPQFIFQYYREEENGRGNFPPRFSGLQFPNYSSELNVNALELDDSALYLCASSPDTSGANVLTFGAGSRLTVL.

This chain connects TRBV10-1 to TRBJ2-3; D unresolved. The V gene lost 0 bases and the J gene lost 9 bases, with 13 bases spanning the gap. Per the germline V gene, CDR1 is WNHNN and CDR2 is SYGVQD (reference sequence). The CDR3 totals 14 residues. The CDR3 DNA is TGCGCCAGCAGTGAGTCGGCGAAGGGAAGAACGCAGTATTTT. It specifies CASSESAKGRTQYF.

The chain employs TRBV18 and TRBJ2-2, with D tentatively TRBD2 (5 bases). The CDR3 has 17 amino acids. Germline V CDR1 and CDR2: KGHSH, LQKENI. V was cut by 4 bases and J by 1 base, with 16 bases left in between. CDR3 sequence: CASSRPEDLRNTGELFF. The CDR3 coding sequence is TGTGCCAGCTCACGGCCGGAGGACCTGAGGAACACCGGGGAGCTGTTTTTT.

As concerns this clone: This sample includes further DNA sequences coding for the same CDR3. This chain links TRBV4-1 with TRBJ2-3, with a weak D call TRBD1 (5 bases). The CDR3 has 15 residues. The ends were cut back, 1 base at V and 1 base at J, with 9 bases in the middle. CDR1 and CDR2 from the germline V gene are MGHRA and YSYEKL. The CDR3, as DNA: TGCGCCAGCAGCCAAGTGGGGCAGGGCACAGATACGCAGTATTTT. Encoded protein: CASSQVGQGTDTQYF.

For this clone: This may stem from a read error, because a much larger clone lies one nucleotide away. Other DNA sequences from this sample encode an identical CDR3 as well. This rearrangement joins TRBV28 to TRBJ2-7; D not certain. Trimming shortened V by 3 bases and J by 3 bases, and 3 bases separated the two germline ends. Germline CDR1 reads MDHEN; CDR2 reads SYDVKM. The CDR3 consists of 11 residues. In nucleotides, the CDR3 is TGTGCCAGCAGTTTGGGCTACGAGCAGTACTTC. As protein: CASSLGYEQYF.

The genes are TRBV12-5 and TRBJ2-7; D is perhaps TRBD1 (5 bases). The germline V gene has CDR1 LGHNT and CDR2 FRNRAP. The CDR3 is made up of 13 amino acids. With 1 base removed from V and 3 bases from J, the gap between germline ends came to 7 bases. The CDR3 nucleotides read TGTGCTAGTGGTTTGGGACAGTACTACGAGCAGTACTTC. Residues: CASGLGQYYEQYF.